The present T cell receptor (beta chain) was sequenced within a study of T cells in Graves' hyperthyroidism and ophthalmopathy. The CDR3 regions of TCR beta were amplified from RNA transcripts. An initial round of RT-PCR targeting the TCR CDR3 relied on the HTBI primer set. TCRdb reprocessed the multiplex PCR reads with MiXCR, giving one entry per CDR3 protein. The sample holds approximately 720,000 distinct CDR3 sequences; 15% to 20% are singletons and the top ten take around 15%. There are 15 residues in the CDR3. Looked up from germline, CDR1 is SGHTA and CDR2 is FQGTGA. Trimming took off 5 bases at V and 5 bases at J, with 16 bases between the two ends. This clonotype was detected only a few times. Orbital computed tomography and thyroid ultrasound, together with serum TRAb and thyroxine and clinical symptoms, were used for diagnoses. Blood sampling occurred at first hyperthyroidism diagnosis, ahead of any ophthalmopathy symptoms.

Sequenced: blood. The J gene is TRBJ2-1, the V gene TRBV7-3, with D possibly being TRBD1 (6 bases). The clonotype was recovered from a woman between 50 and 59 years old with Graves' hyperthyroidism that later progressed to Graves' ophthalmopathy. CDR3 coding DNA: TGTGCCAGCAGCCCCCGGGCCCACAGGGACAATGAGCAGTTCTTC. Amino acids: CASSPRAHRDNEQFF. Combining the CDR3 with reference TRBV7-3 and TRBJ2-1 gives the whole variable domain GAGVSQTPSNKVTEKGKYVELRCDPISGHTALYWYRQSLGQGPEFLIYFQGTGAADDSGLPNDRFFAVRPEGSVSTLKIQRTERGDSAVYLCASSPRAHRDNEQFFGPGTRLTVL.